Listed below are T cell receptor beta chains from one sample, sequenced in a study of T-cell reconstitution after alpha-beta-depleted transplantation in children. TCRdb re-analysed the PCR reads in MiXCR, keeping a single row per CDR3 protein. Of under 400,000 distinct CDR3 sequences listed, more than 20% are singletons. Sequenced material: PBMCs, mostly from graft donor cells, taken 180 days after TCRalphabeta/CD19-depleted stem cell transplant. These receptors were collected from a male patient aged 10 to 17 who had a stem cell transplant for acute lymphoblastic leukemia, so the T cells may come from the graft donor. The CDR3 runs from the conserved cysteine through the conserved F or W. D genes are given only for firm matches. Where a row states a size, it is once, few, many or the class of an expanded clone; other rows omit it.

J: TRBJ2-7; V: TRBV4-1; D: .; size: few; DNA: TGCGCCAGCAGCCAATCTACAGGGTCCGAGCAGTACTTC; CDR3: CASSQSTGSEQYF
J: TRBJ2-6; V: TRBV12-3/TRBV12-4; D: .; size: few; DNA: TGTGCCAGCAGTTTAGAGGTAGGGGCGGTCTCTGGGGCCAACGTCCTGACTTTC; CDR3: CASSLEVGAVSGANVLTF
J: TRBJ2-5; V: TRBV20-1; D: .; size: few; DNA: TGCAGTGCTCCACTCCTCAGGAAAGAGACCCAGTACTTC; CDR3: CSAPLLRKETQYF
J: TRBJ2-7; V: TRBV13; D: .; size: .; DNA: TGTGCCAGCAGCTTAGGTACTAGCTTTGTCGAGCAGTACTTC; CDR3: CASSLGTSFVEQYF
J: TRBJ2-7; V: TRBV5-1; D: .; size: .; DNA: TGCGCCAGCAGCTTGCTTGTTGGTCAGCGTCTCCCCTACGAGCAGTACTTC; CDR3: CASSLLVGQRLPYEQYF
J: TRBJ2-3; V: TRBV20-1; D: .; size: .; DNA: TGCAGTGCTAGGGGGTCTAGTAGCACAGATACGCAGTATTTT; CDR3: CSARGSSSTDTQYF
J: TRBJ2-7; V: TRBV10-3; D: .; size: many; DNA: TGTGCCATCAGTGAATCGAGGTACGAGCAGTACTTC; CDR3: CAISESRYEQYF
J: TRBJ2-7; V: TRBV29-1; D: TRBD1; size: many; DNA: TGCAGCGTTGGACAGGGGAGCGAGCAGTACTTC; CDR3: CSVGQGSEQYF
J: TRBJ1-2; V: TRBV5-6; D: .; size: few; DNA: TGTGCCAGCAGCTACCTTAACAGAAACTATGGCTACACCTTC; CDR3: CASSYLNRNYGYTF
J: TRBJ2-7; V: TRBV7-2; D: TRBD2; size: .; DNA: TGTGCCAGCAGCTTTGGTCTAGCGGGAGGCCTCGAGCAGTACTTC; CDR3: CASSFGLAGGLEQYF
J: TRBJ2-1; V: TRBV6-1; D: .; size: few; DNA: TGTGCCAGCAGTAAGACAGCCGCAACATACAATGAGCAGTTCTTC; CDR3: CASSKTAATYNEQFF
J: TRBJ2-7; V: TRBV5-6; D: .; size: few; DNA: TGTGCCAGCAGCTTCCGGGCCTATCGGGCCGAGCAGTACTTC; CDR3: CASSFRAYRAEQYF
J: TRBJ1-3; V: TRBV29-1; D: .; size: .; DNA: TGCAGCGTTGTAGGGGCTGGAAACACCATATATTTT; CDR3: CSVVGAGNTIYF
J: TRBJ2-7; V: TRBV7-2; D: .; size: many; DNA: TGTGCCAGCAGCTTAAAGCCCTACGAGCAGTACTTC; CDR3: CASSLKPYEQYF
J: TRBJ2-5; V: TRBV5-1; D: .; size: .; DNA: TGCGCCAGCAGCAAGGGACCAGCGCGGGGAGAGACCCAGTACTTC; CDR3: CASSKGPARGETQYF
J: TRBJ2-3; V: TRBV6-1; D: .; size: once; DNA: TGTGCCAGCAGTCAAGCCCCAGGCACAGATACGCAGTATTTT; CDR3: CASSQAPGTDTQYF
J: TRBJ2-3; V: TRBV5-1; D: TRBD2; size: few; DNA: TGCGCCAGCAGCTTGGACGGGGGGGCCTCTACGCAGTATTTT; CDR3: CASSLDGGASTQYF
J: TRBJ2-2; V: TRBV5-1; D: .; size: many; DNA: TGCGCCAGCAGCGGGGAGAACACCGGGGAGCTGTTTTTT; CDR3: CASSGENTGELFF
J: TRBJ2-7; V: TRBV12-3/TRBV12-4; D: .; size: many; DNA: TGTGCCAGCAGTTTGTCAGGGGGGAGCTACGAGCAGTACTTC; CDR3: CASSLSGGSYEQYF
J: TRBJ2-1; V: TRBV5-1; D: TRBD2; size: .; DNA: TGCGCCAGCGAGAGGACTAGCGGGACCGATACGGGGTACAATGAGCAGTTCTTC; CDR3: CASERTSGTDTGYNEQFF
J: TRBJ2-4; V: TRBV29-1; D: .; size: few; DNA: TGCAGCGTTGGGCGGAACAAAAACATTCAGTACTTC; CDR3: CSVGRNKNIQYF
J: TRBJ2-1; V: TRBV3-1; D: .; size: few; DNA: TGTGCCAGCAGCCAGCGGGACCCAGGGAATGAGCAGTTCTTC; CDR3: CASSQRDPGNEQFF
J: TRBJ2-1; V: TRBV20-1; D: TRBD2; size: .; DNA: TGCAGTGCTGCCGGGACTAGTATAGACAATGAGCAGTTCTTC; CDR3: CSAAGTSIDNEQFF
J: TRBJ1-1; V: TRBV5-1; D: .; size: few; DNA: TGCGCCAGCAGCGTAACACATCGGGCTGTTGGAACTGAAGCTTTCTTT; CDR3: CASSVTHRAVGTEAFF
J: TRBJ1-2; V: TRBV12-3/TRBV12-4; D: .; size: few; DNA: TGTGCCAGCAGTAGGGGCCTTGCTAACTATGGCTACACCTTC; CDR3: CASSRGLANYGYTF
J: TRBJ2-7; V: TRBV11-2; D: TRBD2; size: .; DNA: TGTGCCAGCAGCTTAAGAACGGGTACTCGGACTAGCGGGAGGCCCCCGAGCTCCTACGAGCAGTACTTC; CDR3: CASSLRTGTRTSGRPPSSYEQYF
J: TRBJ1-5; V: TRBV12-3/TRBV12-4; D: .; size: few; DNA: TGTGCCAGCAGTTTTAGGGTGTACCAGCCCCAGCATTTT; CDR3: CASSFRVYQPQHF
J: TRBJ2-1; V: TRBV7-3; D: .; size: many; DNA: TGCGCCAGCAGCTTGTCTAGCTACAATGAGCAGTTCTTC; CDR3: CASSLSSYNEQFF
J: TRBJ1-1; V: TRBV19; D: .; size: .; DNA: TGTGCCAGTAGAGGCCCGGGACAAATGAACACTGAAGCTTTCTTT; CDR3: CASRGPGQMNTEAFF
J: TRBJ2-3; V: TRBV28; D: .; size: .; DNA: TGTGCCAGTCCGTCCGGAGATAGCGTGGGGGCAGATACGCAGTATTTT; CDR3: CASPSGDSVGADTQYF
J: TRBJ2-7; V: TRBV27; D: .; size: .; DNA: TGTGCCAGCAGTTTACGAAGGAGGGCAGGATACGAGCAGTACTTC; CDR3: CASSLRRRAGYEQYF
J: TRBJ1-1; V: TRBV15; D: .; size: .; DNA: TGTGCCACCAGCAGAGTTCTTGGGAGGGGCGATACTGAAGCTTTCTTT; CDR3: CATSRVLGRGDTEAFF
J: TRBJ2-7; V: TRBV29-1; D: TRBD2; size: .; DNA: TGCAGCTTCATAGCGGGGTCCTACGAGCAGTACTTC; CDR3: CSFIAGSYEQYF
J: TRBJ2-7; V: TRBV11-1; D: TRBD1; size: few; DNA: TGTGCCAGCAGCTTCCGGCCAGGACAGGGAAAGAGCTTC; CDR3: CASSFRPGQGKSF
J: TRBJ2-5; V: TRBV24-1; D: TRBD2; size: .; DNA: TGTGCCACCTGGGGTAGCGGGACCCACCAAGAGACCCAGTACTTC; CDR3: CATWGSGTHQETQYF
J: TRBJ2-1; V: TRBV4-2; D: TRBD2; size: .; DNA: TGTGCCAGCAGCCAAGATTGGGGTCTAGCGGGAGAGCAGTTCTTC; CDR3: CASSQDWGLAGEQFF
J: TRBJ2-6; V: TRBV6-2/TRBV6-3; D: .; size: once; DNA: TGTGCCAGCAGTCCGCCCCCCCAGGGGTGGTCTGGGGCCAACGTCCTGACTTTC; CDR3: CASSPPPQGWSGANVLTF
J: TRBJ2-5; V: TRBV11-2; D: TRBD2; size: few; DNA: TGTGCCAGCAGCCCCGTTGTAGCTAGCGGGAGAGGGACCCAGTACTTC; CDR3: CASSPVVASGRGTQYF
J: TRBJ2-2; V: TRBV24-1; D: TRBD2; size: .; DNA: TGTGCCACCCAGACTAGCGGGAGAGGCGCGAACACCGGGGAGCTGTTTTTT; CDR3: CATQTSGRGANTGELFF
J: TRBJ2-1; V: TRBV10-3; D: TRBD2; size: .; DNA: TGTGCCATCAGTTCGAAGCGCCTAGCGGGAGGGAACTCCTACAATGAGCAGTTCTTC; CDR3: CAISSKRLAGGNSYNEQFF
J: TRBJ1-3; V: TRBV4-1; D: .; size: few; DNA: TGCGCCAGCAGCCAAGCCCAGGGTATGACTGGAAACACCATATATTTT; CDR3: CASSQAQGMTGNTIYF